The entry that follows covers one T cell receptor beta chain sequence. As yet, its antigen is unknown. Authors' processing steps: Junction-only sequences without quality scores came from ImmunoSEQ, so filtering differed. The data were produced by immunoSEQ multiplex PCR, yet TCRdb's version contains in-frame clones alone and is incomplete. The V and J calls and clone size were taken over from that table, and D and trimming were inferred from the DNA. The table has over a million clones, roughly 74% seen once. These data are taken from a study of shared clonotypes between healthy human individuals. V shed 4 bases and J shed 4 bases, with 24 bases lying between them. This CDR3 comprises 18 residues. From germline, CDR1 is SGHRS and CDR2 YFSETQ. General study results and limits: Naive CD4 clonotypes were shared across several donors at roughly 5%.

The chain combines TRBV5-1 with TRBJ2-1; tentative D call: TRBD2 (6 bases). The source is a man between 18 and 35 years old in good health. Some clones in this sample may be carry-over from other donors' samples. The material sequenced was memory CD4+ T cells from PBMCs. The subset here: CD45RA-negative fraction. Here the CDR3 reads CASSPAGLREVRYNEQFF. Written as DNA, the CDR3 is TGCGCCAGCAGCCCCGCCGGCCTCAGGGAGGTAAGGTACAATGAGCAGTTCTTC.